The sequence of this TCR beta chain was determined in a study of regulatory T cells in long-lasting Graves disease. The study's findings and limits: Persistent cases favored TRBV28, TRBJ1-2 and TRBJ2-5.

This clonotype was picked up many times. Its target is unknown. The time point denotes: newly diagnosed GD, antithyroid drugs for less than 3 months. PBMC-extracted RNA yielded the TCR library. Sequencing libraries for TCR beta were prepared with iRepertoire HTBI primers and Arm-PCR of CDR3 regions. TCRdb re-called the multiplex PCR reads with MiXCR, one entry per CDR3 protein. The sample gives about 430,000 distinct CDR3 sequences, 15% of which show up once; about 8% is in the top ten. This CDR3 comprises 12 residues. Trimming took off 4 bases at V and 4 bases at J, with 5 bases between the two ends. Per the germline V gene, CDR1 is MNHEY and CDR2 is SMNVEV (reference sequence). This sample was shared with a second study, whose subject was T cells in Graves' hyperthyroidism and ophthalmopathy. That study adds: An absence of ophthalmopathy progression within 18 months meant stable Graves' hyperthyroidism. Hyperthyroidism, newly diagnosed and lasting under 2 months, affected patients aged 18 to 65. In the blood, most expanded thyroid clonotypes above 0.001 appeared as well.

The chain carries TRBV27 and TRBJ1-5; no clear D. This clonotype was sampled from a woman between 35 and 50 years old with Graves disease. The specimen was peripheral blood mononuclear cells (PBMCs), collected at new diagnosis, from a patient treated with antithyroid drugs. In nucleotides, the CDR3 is TGTGCCAGCAGTTACCCTAATCAGCCCCAGCATTTT. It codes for CASSYPNQPQHF.